This passage covers 18 T cell receptor beta chains from one sample sequenced in a study of shared clonotypes between healthy human individuals. Only CD45RO-negative cells positively selected for CCR7 counted as naive CD8 cells, so terminally differentiated effector memory CD45RA+ cells were excluded. The data were produced by immunoSEQ multiplex PCR, yet TCRdb's version contains in-frame clones alone and is incomplete. Of more than 2 million clones listed, about 95% are singletons. Sample: naive CD8+ T cells sorted from blood. All receptors derive from a man younger than 35 in good health.

The genes are TRBV29-1 and TRBJ2-7; D remains ambiguous. Trimming removed 1 base at V and 2 bases at J, with 12 bases between. CDR3 length: 14 amino acids. Germline-derived CDR1 and CDR2 are SQVTM and ANQGSEA. CDR3 in amino acids: CSVEGAGRPYEQYF. The CDR3 DNA is TGCAGCGTTGAAGGGGCAGGCCGACCCTACGAGCAGTACTTC.

The genes are TRBV6-5 and TRBJ2-1; D is ambiguous. V lost 3 bases and J lost 3, with 9 bases in between. Germline V gene sequence: CDR1 MNHEY, CDR2 SVGAGI. The CDR3 has 14 amino acids. CDR3 in amino acids: CASSYSDNYNEQFF. CDR3 coding DNA: TGTGCCAGCAGTTATTCGGATAACTACAATGAGCAGTTCTTC.

This chain uses TRBV4-3 with TRBJ2-3; weak D call: TRBD2 (6 bases). Trimming removed 1 base at V and 6 bases at J, with 17 bases between. CDR3 length: 16 amino acids. Germline-derived CDR1 and CDR2 are LGHNA and YSLEER. The CDR3 here is CASSQGLVGVADTQYF. The CDR3 DNA reads as TGCGCCAGCAGCCAAGGACTAGTAGGTGTGGCGGATACGCAGTATTTT.

This clone showed up just once. The V gene is TRBV5-1, the J gene TRBJ2-7, with 10 bases that match TRBD1. The J segment lost 3 bases and the V segment lost 0 bases, leaving 6 bases of the junction unmatched. The CDR3 has 16 residues. Germline values: CDR1 SGHRS, CDR2 YFSETQ. In DNA, the CDR3 is TGCGCCAGCAGCTTGGAGGGACAGGGGCTGGGCTACGAGCAGTACTTC. Its protein is CASSLEGQGLGYEQYF.

The rearrangement joins TRBV27 to TRBJ2-4, with D possibly being TRBD2 (5 bases). V was shortened by 2 bases and J by 4 bases, with 6 bases between the two germline ends. Germline CDR1 is MNHEY and CDR2 is SMNVEV (reference sequence). This CDR3 is built from 13 residues. CDR3 bases: TGTGCCAGCAGTTTAGGAGGAAAAAACATTCAGTACTTC. This translates into CASSLGGKNIQYF.

The V call is TRBV28, the J call TRBJ1-2; D call uncertain. The CDR3 totals 13 residues. Per germline, CDR1 MDHEN and CDR2 SYDVKM. V lost 8 bases to trimming and J lost 2 bases, with 12 bases between them. The CDR3 spells CASESRLNYGYTF. The DNA of the CDR3 is TGTGCCAGCGAGTCTCGACTGAACTATGGCTACACCTTC.

The V gene is TRBV11-2, the J gene TRBJ2-7; 7 nucleotides agree with TRBD2. The V gene end was trimmed by 5 bases and the J gene end by 1 base; junction bases not matched to a gene: 8. CDR1 is SGHAT and CDR2 is FQNNGV in the germline V gene. The CDR3 length is 15 residues. The CDR3 nucleotides are TGTGCCAGCAGCCAGGGACTATACGATTCCTACGAGCAGTACTTC. This gives the protein CASSQGLYDSYEQYF.

The chain combines TRBV28 with TRBJ1-1, with D perhaps TRBD1 (5 bases). Deletions cut 3 bases from V and 3 bases from J, with 14 bases between. The CDR3 extends over 15 amino acids. Germline CDR1 is MDHEN and CDR2 is SYDVKM. The CDR3 here is CASSLRDRVYTEAFF. For the CDR3, the DNA is TGTGCCAGCAGTTTGAGAGACAGAGTGTACACTGAAGCTTTCTTT.

The rearrangement links TRBV11-2 to TRBJ2-7; D not resolved. Germline CDR1 SGHAT, CDR2 FQNNGV. The V end was cut by 1 base, the J end by 0 bases, with 7 bases between. This CDR3 has 14 residues. The CDR3 nucleotides are TGTGCCAGCAGCTTAGGTCCGGGCTCCTACGAGCAGTACTTC. It specifies CASSLGPGSYEQYF.

The V and J genes are TRBV11-2 and TRBJ2-7; TRBD2 agrees at 8 bases. Germline CDR1 is SGHAT and CDR2 is FQNNGV. The J segment lost 5 bases and the V segment lost 5 bases, leaving 11 bases of the junction unmatched. The CDR3 extends over 15 amino acids. CDR3 amino acids: CASSAAGLALDEQYF. The DNA of the CDR3 is TGTGCCAGCAGCGCAGCCGGACTAGCACTTGACGAGCAGTACTTC.

The chain carries TRBV6-4 and TRBJ1-1; the D gene is possibly TRBD1 (6 bases). Germline V gene lookup returns CDR1 MRHNA and CDR2 SNTAGT. The CDR3 is 17 amino acids. Deletions cut 8 bases from V and 0 bases from J, with 22 bases between. The CDR3: CASGVTGCPPLNTEAFF. The CDR3, as DNA: TGTGCCAGCGGGGTTACAGGGTGCCCTCCCTTGAACACTGAAGCTTTCTTT.

Turning to this clone: The limits of the CDR3 on the DNA are not certain, so only TCRdb's listed CDR3 is given. This sequence joins TRBV21-1 and TRBJ2-7. TRBV21-1 is deemed a pseudogene. The CDR3 numbers 17 amino acids, ends counted. CDR3 region: CASSKRFAKGSRYEQYF.

The chain employs TRBV5-6 and TRBJ2-1; possibly TRBD2 for D (6 bases). V lost 5 bases, J lost 5 bases, and 20 bases lay in between. This CDR3 has 16 amino acids. CDR1 SGHDT and CDR2 YYEEEE come from the germline V gene. DNA of the CDR3: TGTGCCAGCAGACCCATACCCTGGGGGGAAAACAATGAGCAGTTCTTC. Amino acids: CASRPIPWGENNEQFF.

The chain carries TRBV6-5 and TRBJ1-1; weak D call: TRBD1 (6 bases). V lost 8 bases to trimming and J lost 0 bases, with 10 bases between them. Germline V gene lookup returns CDR1 MNHEY and CDR2 SVGAGI. The CDR3 spans 13 residues. The chain's CDR3 is CASRDTMNTEAFF. Written as DNA, the CDR3 is TGTGCCAGCCGGGACACCATGAACACTGAAGCTTTCTTT.

The chain joins TRBV5-4 to TRBJ1-1; 10 positions agree with TRBD1. Germline V lookup: CDR1 SGHNT, CDR2 YYREEE (reference sequence). J was trimmed by 4 bases and V by 4 bases; bases with no gene match: 7. This CDR3 region has 15 residues. The CDR3 DNA sequence: TGTGCCAGCAGCCTAAGACAGGGGGCCGTCACTGAAGCTTTCTTT. Its protein is CASSLRQGAVTEAFF.

As DNA, the CDR3 is TGTGCCAGCAGCCAAGAAGAACAGACCTATGGCTACACCTTC. Translation gives CASSQEEQTYGYTF. The V gene is TRBV4-2, the J gene TRBJ1-2; D uncertain. V was cut by 0 bases and J by 4 bases, with 9 bases left in between. The CDR3 runs 14 residues. Germline CDR1 and CDR2: LGHNA and YNFKEQ.

The chain uses TRBV2 and TRBJ2-1, with 7 positions matching TRBD2. Germline CDR1 reads SNHLY; CDR2 reads FYNNEI. Trimming took 8 bases from V and 4 from J; bases not matched to a gene: 5. The length of the CDR3 is 13 residues. CDR3 coding DNA: TGTGCCAGCGAAGCGGGACTTTACAATGAGCAGTTCTTC. Amino acid sequence: CASEAGLYNEQFF.

The chain employs TRBV10-3 and TRBJ2-7, with D possibly being TRBD2 (6 bases). The CDR3 is 15 amino acids. CDR1 and CDR2 from the germline V gene are ENHRY and SYGVKD. The V end lost 3 bases, the J end lost 7 bases, and 19 bases lay between the germline ends. The CDR3 protein is CAISDWDSLSGEQYF. The CDR3 DNA is TGTGCCATCAGTGATTGGGACTCTTTATCTGGTGAGCAGTACTTC.